These 21 T cell receptor beta chains originate from one sample sequenced in a study of cytomegalovirus exposure and HLA in healthy donors. The PCR was carried out with 60 Vbeta primers and 13 Jbeta primers. The table came from immunoSEQ multiplex PCR; TCRdb's copy has only in-frame clones and leaves some out. The sample lists over 150,000 clones; roughly 65% were seen once. What was sequenced was PBMCs. These receptors were obtained from a woman younger than 30 in good health and CMV-seropositive.

V usage is TRBV7-9 and J usage is TRBJ2-7; D might be TRBD1 (6 bases). The CDR3 is 17 residues long. V lost 0 bases, J lost 4 bases, and 19 bases lay in between. From germline, CDR1 is SEHNR and CDR2 FQNEAQ (reference sequence). CDR3 loop: CASSLARQGTTNYEQYF. CDR3 nucleotides: TGTGCCAGCAGCTTAGCGCGGCAGGGGACCACCAATTACGAGCAGTACTTC.

The chain recombines TRBV30 with TRBJ2-1; 7 nucleotides agree with TRBD2. CDR1 and CDR2 (germline): GTSNPN, SVGIG (reference sequence). The CDR3 totals 14 residues. The CDR3 DNA follows: TGTGCACGGACGGCGGGAGTTAACTACAATGAGCAGTTCTTC. It encodes CARTAGVNYNEQFF.

This chain uses TRBV29-1 with TRBJ1-5; 7 bases map to TRBD1. This CDR3 is 13 amino acids long. Trimming at V came to 7 bases and at J to 3 bases, leaving 6 bases not matched to a gene. Germline values: CDR1 SQVTM, CDR2 ANQGSEA. The CDR3 DNA reads as TGCAGCGGTTCGACAGGGTCCAATCAGCCCCAGCATTTT. This gives the protein CSGSTGSNQPQHF.

V and J are TRBV7-9 and TRBJ1-1; 7 positions agree with TRBD1. V gave up 3 bases and J gave up 5 bases; unmatched junction bases: 6. Germline loops: CDR1 SEHNR, CDR2 FQNEAQ (reference sequence). This CDR3 has 14 residues. Written as DNA, the CDR3 is TGTGCCAGCAGCTTGACAGGGCAGGGTACTGAAGCTTTCTTT. Translation gives CASSLTGQGTEAFF.

The genes are TRBV18 and TRBJ2-2; unclear D gene. Germline lookup yields CDR1 KGHSH and CDR2 LQKENI. V lost 5 bases and J 0 bases, leaving 13 bases between the germline ends. The CDR3 spans 16 residues. CDR3 DNA: TGTGCCAGCTCAAGAAGTTGGGCTACGAACACCGGGGAGCTGTTTTTT. It translates to CASSRSWATNTGELFF.

This chain links TRBV4-3 with TRBJ1-1; D gene uncertain. CDR3 length: 15 amino acids. The V end lost 0 bases, the J end lost 2 bases, and 10 bases lay between the germline ends. Germline values: CDR1 LGHNA, CDR2 YSLEER. The CDR3 region has the DNA TGCGCCAGCAGCCAAGAGGAGGGATTAAACACTGAAGCTTTCTTT. This sequence encodes CASSQEEGLNTEAFF.

The chain has TRBV5-1 and TRBJ2-7; 9 bases agree with TRBD1. This CDR3 has 16 residues. Germline trimming cut 8 bases from V and 6 bases from J; bases unmatched to any gene: 18. CDR1 and CDR2 from the germline V gene are SGHRS and YFSETQ. The CDR3 protein is CASKETPGQGFAEQYF. DNA of the CDR3: TGCGCCAGTAAAGAAACTCCGGGACAGGGATTCGCCGAGCAGTACTTC.

This clone was seen once. The chain couples TRBV30 to TRBJ1-3; the D gene is possibly TRBD1 (5 bases). This CDR3 has 14 residues. The germline V and J ends were trimmed by 2 bases and 4 bases, with 12 bases remaining between them. Germline V lookup: CDR1 GTSNPN, CDR2 SVGIG (reference sequence). This CDR3 is CAWSLRGGGNTIYF. The CDR3 nucleotides are TGTGCCTGGAGTTTGAGGGGAGGCGGAAACACCATATATTTT. Using reference TRBV30 and TRBJ1-3 for the parts outside the CDR3, the full variable domain is SQTIHQWPATLVQPVGSPLSLECTVEGTSNPNLYWYRQAAGRGLQLLFYSVGIGQISSEVPQNLSASRPQDRQFILSSKKLLLSDSGFYLCAWSLRGGGNTIYFGEGSWLTVV.

V and J are TRBV6-1 and TRBJ1-1, with a tentative D call TRBD1 (5 bases). This CDR3 is 13 amino acids long. V was shortened by 6 bases and J by 5 bases, with 13 bases between the two germline ends. Germline lookup yields CDR1 MNHNS and CDR2 SASEGT. CDR3 protein: CASREQVNTEAFF. The CDR3, as DNA: TGTGCCAGCAGAGAACAGGTAAATACTGAAGCTTTCTTT.

This chain connects TRBV27 to TRBJ2-5; tentative D call: TRBD1 (5 bases). V was cut by 2 bases and J by 0 bases, with 7 bases left in between. Per germline, CDR1 MNHEY and CDR2 SMNVEV (reference sequence). The CDR3 runs 14 residues. CDR3 nucleotides: TGTGCCAGCAGTTTACAGGGATACCAAGAGACCCAGTACTTC. This gives the protein CASSLQGYQETQYF.

This sequence joins TRBV21-1 and TRBJ2-3; TRBD2, as called in the table, went unchecked against the DNA. TRBV21-1 is a recognized pseudogene. CDR3 length equals 13 residues. For the CDR3, the DNA is TGTGCCAGCAGCACCGGTTCCACAGATACGCAGTATTTT. Translating gives CASSTGSTDTQYF.

The chain uses TRBV7-8 and TRBJ2-1; D is uncertain. The CDR3 has 12 amino acids. The V and J ends lost 5 bases and 7 bases respectively, with 9 bases between them. Germline values: CDR1 SGHVS, CDR2 FQNEAQ. The CDR3 coding sequence is TGTGCCAGCAGCCAATGGCAAAATGAGCAGTTCTTC. This encodes CASSQWQNEQFF.

The rearrangement links TRBV4-3 to TRBJ2-3; D gene unclear. This CDR3 is 18 amino acids long. Germline CDR1 reads LGHNA; CDR2 reads YSLEER. Trimming took off 0 bases at V and 2 bases at J, with 18 bases between the two ends. The CDR3, as DNA: TGCGCCAGCAGCCAAGATCCCGGTACCGCTGTATACACAGATACGCAGTATTTT. Residues: CASSQDPGTAVYTDTQYF.

Concerning this clone itself: In the same sample, other DNA sequences code for this CDR3. Written as DNA, the CDR3 is TGTGCCAGCTGGGGCGGCGTTTCACCCCTCCACTTT. It codes for CASWGGVSPLHF. The chain is built from TRBV6-5 and TRBJ1-6; tentatively, D is TRBD1 (5 bases). The CDR3 length is 12 residues. Per germline, CDR1 MNHEY and CDR2 SVGAGI. V lost 8 bases to trimming and J lost 9 bases, with 11 bases between them.

CDR3 region: CAISELGGSFEGYTF. The CDR3 DNA sequence: TGTGCCATCAGTGAGTTAGGGGGCAGCTTTGAAGGCTACACCTTC. V usage is TRBV10-3 and J usage is TRBJ1-2; 7 bases match TRBD1. There are 15 residues in the CDR3. Germline V CDR1 and CDR2: ENHRY, SYGVKD. V was clipped by 1 base and J by 8 bases; unmatched bases: 10.

The chain links TRBV7-9 to TRBJ1-6; 7 positions match TRBD1. This CDR3 is 16 amino acids long. J gave up 7 bases and V 5 bases, and 11 bases lay outside the gene matches. Germline V lookup: CDR1 SEHNR, CDR2 FQNEAQ (reference sequence). In nucleotides, the CDR3 is TGTGCCAGCAGCGAGGGGGCGGGGGGGCCGAATTCACCCCTCCACTTT. It encodes CASSEGAGGPNSPLHF. Looking up the rest from reference TRBV7-9 and TRBJ1-6 gives the full variable domain: DTGVSQNPRHKITKRGQNVTFRCDPISEHNRLYWYRQTLGQGPEFLTYFQNEAQLEKSRLLSDRFSAERPKGSFSTLEIQRTEQGDSAMYLCASSEGAGGPNSPLHFGNGTRLTVT.

A few counts support this clone. The V and J genes are TRBV21-1 and TRBJ2-6; the DNA was not compared with TRBD2, the D call given in the table. TRBV21-1 has pseudogene status. The CDR3 covers 15 residues. The DNA for the CDR3 is TGTGCCAGGGCCGTGACTAGTTCTGGGGCCAACGTCCTGACTTTC. Residues: CARAVTSSGANVLTF.

This clone came up a few times. The chain links TRBV6-5 to TRBJ2-7, with 7 bases identical to TRBD1. V shed 6 bases, J shed 0 bases, and the junction held 8 bases outside the gene matches. The CDR3 has 15 residues. Germline CDR1 is MNHEY and CDR2 is SVGAGI. CDR3 nucleotides: TGTGCCAGCAGCCCCTCCTGGACAGGCTCCTACGAGCAGTACTTC. Its translation: CASSPSWTGSYEQYF.

V and J are TRBV30 and TRBJ2-7; D remains unclear. The germline CDR1 and CDR2 sequences are GTSNPN and SVGIG (reference sequence). The V end lost 0 bases, the J end lost 6 bases, and 15 bases lay between the germline ends. The CDR3 is 14 amino acids. CDR3: CAWSVGSGVREQYF. CDR3 nucleotide sequence: TGTGCCTGGAGTGTAGGTTCAGGTGTTCGCGAGCAGTACTTC.

This clone was seen only once. The V gene is TRBV6-6, the J gene TRBJ1-2; D might be TRBD1 (6 bases). The germline gives CDR1 MNHNY, CDR2 SVGAGI (reference sequence). The CDR3 runs to 14 residues. Trimming pared 2 bases from V and 8 bases from J, leaving 15 bases between. CDR3 bases: TGTGCCAGCAGTTACCCCGGACAGATAGGCGGCTACACCTTC. Amino acids: CASSYPGQIGGYTF.

The J gene is TRBJ2-7, the V gene TRBV4-1; TRBD1 agrees at 7 bases. The CDR3 has 15 amino acids. J lost 0 bases, V lost 1 base, and 3 bases had no gene match. Per the germline V gene, CDR1 is MGHRA and CDR2 is YSYEKL. The CDR3 DNA reads as TGCGCCAGCAGCCAAGGCCCAGGGGGCTCCTACGAGCAGTACTTC. Its protein is CASSQGPGGSYEQYF.